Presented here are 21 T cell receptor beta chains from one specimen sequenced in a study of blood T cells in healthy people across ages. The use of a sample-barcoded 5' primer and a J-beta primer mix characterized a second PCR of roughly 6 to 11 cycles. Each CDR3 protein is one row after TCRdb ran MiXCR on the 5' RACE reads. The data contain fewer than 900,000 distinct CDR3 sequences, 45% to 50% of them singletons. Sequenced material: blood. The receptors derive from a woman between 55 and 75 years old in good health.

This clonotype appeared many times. This CDR3 is CATSRAQGLYGYTF. CDR3 bases: TGTGCCACCAGCAGAGCACAGGGCCTCTATGGCTACACCTTC. J is TRBJ1-2 and V is TRBV15; perhaps TRBD1 as D (6 bases). The CDR3 extends over 14 amino acids. Germline CDR1 is LNHNV and CDR2 is YYDKDF (reference sequence). V was clipped by 1 base and J by 4 bases, with 10 bases between them.

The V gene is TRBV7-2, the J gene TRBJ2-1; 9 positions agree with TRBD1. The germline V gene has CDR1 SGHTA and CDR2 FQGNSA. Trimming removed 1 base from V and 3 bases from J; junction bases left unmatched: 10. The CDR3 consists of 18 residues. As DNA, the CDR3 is TGTGCCAGCAGCTTAGTCCCTCGTGGGACAGGGCTCTACAATGAGCAGTTCTTC. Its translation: CASSLVPRGTGLYNEQFF.

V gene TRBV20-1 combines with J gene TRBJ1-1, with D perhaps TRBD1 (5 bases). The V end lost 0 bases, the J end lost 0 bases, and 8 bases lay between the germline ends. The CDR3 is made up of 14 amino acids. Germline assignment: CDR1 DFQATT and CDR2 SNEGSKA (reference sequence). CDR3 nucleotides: TGCAGTGCTAGAGAGGGGGATGTGAACACTGAAGCTTTCTTT. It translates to CSAREGDVNTEAFF.

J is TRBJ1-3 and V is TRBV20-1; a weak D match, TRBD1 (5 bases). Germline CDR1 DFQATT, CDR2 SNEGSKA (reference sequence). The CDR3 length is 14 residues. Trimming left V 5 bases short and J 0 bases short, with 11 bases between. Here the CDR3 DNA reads TGCAGTGCTCGGGACTTGAGCTCTGGAAACACCATATATTTT. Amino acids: CSARDLSSGNTIYF.

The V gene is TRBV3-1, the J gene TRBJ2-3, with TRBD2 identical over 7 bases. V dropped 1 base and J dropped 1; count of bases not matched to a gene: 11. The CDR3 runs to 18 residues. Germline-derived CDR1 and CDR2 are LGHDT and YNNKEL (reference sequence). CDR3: CASSQARRTRVGTDTQYF. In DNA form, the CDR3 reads TGTGCCAGCAGCCAAGCGCGCCGGACTAGGGTCGGCACAGATACGCAGTATTTT.

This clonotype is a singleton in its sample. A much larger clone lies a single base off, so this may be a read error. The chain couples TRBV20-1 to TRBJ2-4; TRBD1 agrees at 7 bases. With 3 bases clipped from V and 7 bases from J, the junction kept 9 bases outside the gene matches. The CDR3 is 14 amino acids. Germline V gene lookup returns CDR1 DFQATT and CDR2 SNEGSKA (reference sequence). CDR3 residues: CSARTGKYGNIQYF. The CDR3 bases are TGCAGTGCTAGGACAGGGAAGTACGGGAACATTCAGTACTTC.

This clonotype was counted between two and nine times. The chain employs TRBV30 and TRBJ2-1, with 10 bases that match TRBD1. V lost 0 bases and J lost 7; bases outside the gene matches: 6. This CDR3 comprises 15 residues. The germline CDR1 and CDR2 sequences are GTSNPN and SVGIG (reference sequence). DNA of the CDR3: TGTGCCTGGAGTGTAGGGAGACAGGGGGCAAATGAGCAGTTCTTC. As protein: CAWSVGRQGANEQFF.

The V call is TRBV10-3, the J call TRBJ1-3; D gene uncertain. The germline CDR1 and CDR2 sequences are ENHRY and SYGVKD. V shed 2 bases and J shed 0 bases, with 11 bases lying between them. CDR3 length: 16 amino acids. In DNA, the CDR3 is TGTGCCATCAGTGAGATTAGCAGCGCCTCTGGAAACACCATATATTTT. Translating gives CAISEISSASGNTIYF.

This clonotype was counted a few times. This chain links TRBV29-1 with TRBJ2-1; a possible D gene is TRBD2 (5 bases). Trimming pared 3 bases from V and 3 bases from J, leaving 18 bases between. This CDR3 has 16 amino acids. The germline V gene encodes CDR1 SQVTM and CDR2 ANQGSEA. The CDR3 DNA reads TGCAGCGTTGAGGATCCTTATGTTAGCGTCTACAATGAGCAGTTCTTC. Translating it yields CSVEDPYVSVYNEQFF.

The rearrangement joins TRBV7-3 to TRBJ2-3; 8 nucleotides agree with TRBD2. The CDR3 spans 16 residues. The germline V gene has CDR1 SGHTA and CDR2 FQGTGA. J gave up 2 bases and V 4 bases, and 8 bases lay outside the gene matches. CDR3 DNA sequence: TGTGCCAGCAGCTCCAAAAGCGGGAGTTTCACAGATACGCAGTATTTT. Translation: CASSSKSGSFTDTQYF. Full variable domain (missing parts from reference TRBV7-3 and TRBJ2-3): GAGVSQTPSNKVTEKGKYVELRCDPISGHTALYWYRQSLGQGPEFLIYFQGTGAADDSGLPNDRFFAVRPEGSVSTLKIQRTERGDSAVYLCASSSKSGSFTDTQYFGPGTRLTVL.

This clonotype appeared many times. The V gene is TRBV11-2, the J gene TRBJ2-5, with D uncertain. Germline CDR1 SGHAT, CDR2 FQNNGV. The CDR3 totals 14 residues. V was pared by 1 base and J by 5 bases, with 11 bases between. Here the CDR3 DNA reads TGTGCCAGCAGCTTAGGGGGTAGCTTGGAGACCCAGTACTTC. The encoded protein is CASSLGGSLETQYF.

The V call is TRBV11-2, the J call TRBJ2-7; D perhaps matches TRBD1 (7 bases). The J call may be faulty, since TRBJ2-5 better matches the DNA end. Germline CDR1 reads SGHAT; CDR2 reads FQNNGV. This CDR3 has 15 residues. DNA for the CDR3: TGTGCCAGCAGCTTAGTTCAGGGGGGAGGAGAGACCCAGTACTTC. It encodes CASSLVQGGGETQYF.

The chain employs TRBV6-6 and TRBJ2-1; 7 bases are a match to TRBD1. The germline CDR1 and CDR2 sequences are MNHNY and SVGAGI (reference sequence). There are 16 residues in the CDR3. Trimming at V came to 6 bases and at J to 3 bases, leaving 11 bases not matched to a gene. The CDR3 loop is CASSRKDRAHYNEQFF. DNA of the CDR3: TGTGCCAGCAGCCGAAAAGACAGGGCGCACTACAATGAGCAGTTCTTC.

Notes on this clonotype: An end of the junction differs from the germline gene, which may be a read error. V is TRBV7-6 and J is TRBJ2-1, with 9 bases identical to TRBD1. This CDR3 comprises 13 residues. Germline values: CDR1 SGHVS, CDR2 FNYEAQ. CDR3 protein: CAGSRTGVGEQFF. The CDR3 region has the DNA TGTGCCGGCAGCCGGACAGGGGTCGGTGAGCAGTTCTTC.

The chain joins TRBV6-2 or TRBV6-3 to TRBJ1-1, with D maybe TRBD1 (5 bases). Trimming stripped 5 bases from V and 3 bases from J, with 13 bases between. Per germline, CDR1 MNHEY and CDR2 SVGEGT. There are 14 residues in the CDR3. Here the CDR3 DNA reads TGTGCCAGCAGTGTCATCGGGGGGTACACTGAAGCTTTCTTT. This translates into CASSVIGGYTEAFF.

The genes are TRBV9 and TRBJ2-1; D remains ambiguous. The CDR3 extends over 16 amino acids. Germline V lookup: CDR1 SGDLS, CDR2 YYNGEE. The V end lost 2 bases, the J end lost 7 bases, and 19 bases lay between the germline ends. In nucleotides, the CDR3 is TGTGCCAGCAGCGTGACGCCCGCGCTGGTCCAAAATGAGCAGTTCTTC. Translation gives CASSVTPALVQNEQFF.

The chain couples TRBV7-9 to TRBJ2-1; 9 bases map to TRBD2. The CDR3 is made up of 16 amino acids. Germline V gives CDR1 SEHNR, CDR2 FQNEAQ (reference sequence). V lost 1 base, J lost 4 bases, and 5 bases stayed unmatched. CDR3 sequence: CASSLGRSGRYNEQFF. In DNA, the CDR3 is TGTGCCAGCAGCTTAGGGCGTAGCGGGAGATACAATGAGCAGTTCTTC.

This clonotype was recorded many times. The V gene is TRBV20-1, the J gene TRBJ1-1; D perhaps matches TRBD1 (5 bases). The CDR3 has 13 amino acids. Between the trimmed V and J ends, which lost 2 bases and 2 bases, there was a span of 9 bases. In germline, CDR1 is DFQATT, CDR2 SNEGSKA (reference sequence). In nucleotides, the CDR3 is TGCAGTGCTAGAATACAGGCCAACACTGAAGCTTTCTTT. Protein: CSARIQANTEAFF.

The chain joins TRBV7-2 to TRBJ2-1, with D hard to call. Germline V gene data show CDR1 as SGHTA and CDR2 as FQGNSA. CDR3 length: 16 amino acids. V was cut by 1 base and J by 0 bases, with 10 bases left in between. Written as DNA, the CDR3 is TGTGCCAGCAGCTTAGTCCCGATGAGCTCCTACAATGAGCAGTTCTTC. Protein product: CASSLVPMSSYNEQFF.

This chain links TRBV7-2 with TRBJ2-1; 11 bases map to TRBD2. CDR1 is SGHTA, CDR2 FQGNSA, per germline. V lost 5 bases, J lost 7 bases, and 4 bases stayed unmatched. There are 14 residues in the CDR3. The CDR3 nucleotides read TGTGCCAGCAGCCTTAGCGGGAGGGCTAATGAGCAGTTCTTC. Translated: CASSLSGRANEQFF.

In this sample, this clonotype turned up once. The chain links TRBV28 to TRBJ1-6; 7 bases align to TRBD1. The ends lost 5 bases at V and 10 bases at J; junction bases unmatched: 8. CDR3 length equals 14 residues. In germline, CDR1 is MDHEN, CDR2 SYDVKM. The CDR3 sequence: CASSLTGLRSPLHF. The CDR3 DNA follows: TGTGCCAGCAGTCTGACAGGGCTCCGCTCACCCCTCCACTTT. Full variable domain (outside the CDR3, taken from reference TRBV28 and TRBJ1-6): DVKVTQSSRYLVKRTGEKVFLECVQDMDHENMFWYRQDPGLGLRLIYFSYDVKMKEKGDIPEGYSVSREKKERFSLILESASTNQTSMYLCASSLTGLRSPLHFGNGTRLTVT.